The 10 T cell receptor beta chains below all came from one sample that was sequenced in a study of cytomegalovirus exposure and HLA in healthy donors (dated by TCRdb to 2017 to 2019). The method was the immunoSEQ multiplex PCR assay. For the multiplex PCR, a mixture combining 60 forward primers for TCR Vbeta segments and 13 reverse primers for TCR Jbeta segments was used. TCRdb mirrors the immuneACCESS table, restricted to in-frame sequences. Some clones are absent from its copies; in checked studies, under half trace to an unresolved V gene, and the reason for the others is unknown. The sample yields tens of thousands of clones; over 75% were counted once. The ten biggest clones cover 5.5% to 7.5% of the sample. Sample: PBMCs. These receptors were taken from a female donor in good health and CMV-seronegative.

The genes are TRBV28 and TRBJ2-1; the match to TRBD2 covers 14 bases. Germline CDR1 and CDR2: MDHEN and SYDVKM. The CDR3 runs to 15 residues. V lost 5 bases and J lost 8; bases outside the gene matches: 5. DNA of the CDR3: TGTGCCAGCAGTCCCGGACTAGCGGGAGGAGATGAGCAGTTCTTC. Translating it yields CASSPGLAGGDEQFF.

V usage is TRBV15 and J usage is TRBJ2-5, with 7 bases identical to TRBD2. Germline assignment: CDR1 LNHNV and CDR2 YYDKDF (reference sequence). V was clipped by 0 bases and J by 7 bases; unmatched bases: 8. This CDR3 spans 15 amino acids. CDR3 in DNA: TGTGCCACCAGCAGAGACCCCCAAGTAGCGGGGACCCAGTACTTC. This codes for CATSRDPQVAGTQYF. The full variable domain, completed using reference TRBV15 and TRBJ2-5, is DAMVIQNPRYQVTQFGKPVTLSCSQTLNHNVMYWYQQKSSQAPKLLFHYYDKDFNNEADTPDNFQSRRPNTSFCFLDIRSPGLGDTAMYLCATSRDPQVAGTQYFGPGTRLLVL.

This chain connects TRBV19 to TRBJ1-5, with D maybe TRBD1 (5 bases). There are 13 residues in the CDR3. V was cut by 3 bases and J by 6 bases, with 9 bases left in between. Germline loops: CDR1 LNHDA, CDR2 SQIVND (reference sequence). The CDR3 loop is CASSIQGSQPQHF. DNA of the CDR3: TGTGCCAGTAGTATCCAGGGCAGTCAGCCCCAGCATTTT.

V gene TRBV30 combines with J gene TRBJ2-2; D may be TRBD1 (5 bases). Germline CDR1 GTSNPN, CDR2 SVGIG (reference sequence). V lost 2 bases, J lost 5 bases, and 9 bases lay in between. The CDR3 is 13 amino acids. CDR3 protein: CAWSWAGTGELFF. In DNA form, the CDR3 reads TGTGCCTGGAGTTGGGCAGGGACCGGGGAGCTGTTTTTT.

This clone was seen more than once but under ten times. This rearrangement joins TRBV29-1 to TRBJ2-2, with 8 bases identical to TRBD2. The CDR3 totals 14 residues. Germline values: CDR1 SQVTM, CDR2 ANQGSEA. Trimming removed 5 bases from V and 0 bases from J; junction bases left unmatched: 2. Here the CDR3 reads CSVLAGANTGELFF. CDR3 DNA sequence: TGCAGCGTTCTAGCGGGTGCGAACACCGGGGAGCTGTTTTTT.

This chain connects TRBV10-3 to TRBJ2-3, with 10 bases fitting TRBD1. Germline CDR1 ENHRY, CDR2 SYGVKD. The J segment lost 6 bases and the V segment lost 9 bases, leaving 12 bases of the junction unmatched. CDR3 length: 15 residues. The CDR3 coding sequence is TGTGCCATATCAGCGTGGGACAGGGGTGAGGATACGCAGTATTTT. This codes for CAISAWDRGEDTQYF.

This clone was found a few times. The chain is built from TRBV4-1 and TRBJ2-5, with a tentative D call TRBD2 (5 bases). The CDR3 is 14 amino acids. V gave up 0 bases and J gave up 7 bases, with 12 bases separating them. CDR1 is MGHRA and CDR2 is YSYEKL in the germline V gene. The CDR3 loop reads CASSQEEATRTQYF. The CDR3 DNA sequence: TGCGCCAGCAGCCAAGAGGAGGCTACACGGACCCAGTACTTC.

The chain couples TRBV5-4 to TRBJ2-7; TRBD2 matches at 7 bases. The J segment lost 0 bases and the V segment lost 4 bases, leaving 7 bases of the junction unmatched. Germline V lookup: CDR1 SGHNT, CDR2 YYREEE (reference sequence). CDR3 length: 15 amino acids. The CDR3 DNA reads as TGTGCCAGCAGCCAGGGTCTAGCGGCCTCCTACGAGCAGTACTTC. It yields the protein CASSQGLAASYEQYF.

This clone appeared a single time. The chain carries TRBV6-1 and TRBJ2-7, with 8 bases identical to TRBD2. V shed 1 base, J shed 2 bases, and the junction held 10 bases outside the gene matches. Germline V gene sequence: CDR1 MNHNS, CDR2 SASEGT. CDR3 length: 17 residues. Here the CDR3 DNA reads TGTGCCAGCAGTGAAGGTTACCAGCGGGAGTTCGCCTACGAGCAGTACTTC. Translated, it gives CASSEGYQREFAYEQYF.

The chain joins TRBV28 to TRBJ1-5; TRBD1 might be the D (6 bases). Trimming took 2 bases from V and 11 from J, leaving 13 bases between them. Germline-derived CDR1 and CDR2 are MDHEN and SYDVKM. This CDR3 contains 13 residues. The CDR3 DNA is TGTGCCAGCAGTTTAGGGGGGGGGCAGGCCCAGCATTTT. Its protein product is CASSLGGGQAQHF.